Given below is one T cell receptor (beta chain) in context. Its antigen is not identified. These data are taken from a study of shared clonotypes between healthy human individuals. General study findings and limits: Among donors, the sharing of clonotypes was expected to be influenced by sequencing depth. Large depth notwithstanding, sorted-subset sequencing proved incomplete by rarefaction. A limitation of the genetic and exposure-history diversity represented arose from few donors. Against clonotypes common to all four donors, non-shared ones had lower generation probabilities.

This CDR3 has 17 residues. The V gene's germline CDR1 is LNHDA and CDR2 SQIVND (reference sequence). Trimming stripped 5 bases from V and 0 bases from J, with 16 bases between. This table comes from immunoSEQ multiplex PCR, and its TCRdb copy is limited to in-frame clones, with some not included. This sample yields about 700,000 clones, of which about 90% are seen a single time; 24% belongs to the top ten. Selected positively for CCR7 and CD45RO-negative, naive CD8 cells excluded terminally differentiated effector memory CD45RA+ cells. The sequence derives from a man aged 30 to 39 in good health. The rearrangement joins TRBV19 to TRBJ1-4; possibly TRBD1 for D (6 bases). What was sequenced was naive CD8+ T cells sorted from blood. The CDR3 is CASSSLDSFATNEKLFF. CDR3 DNA sequence: TGTGCCAGTAGTTCTCTGGACAGCTTTGCAACTAATGAAAAACTGTTTTTT.